These 22 T cell receptor beta chains share one sample of origin, sequenced in a study of blood T cells in healthy people across ages. A second PCR of roughly 7 to 11 cycles used a sample-barcoded 5' primer and a J-beta primer mix. TCRdb reprocessed the 5' RACE reads with MiXCR, giving one entry per CDR3 protein. The sample has hundreds of thousands of distinct CDR3 sequences; around 48% are singletons. Source material: blood. The receptors shown here come from a man aged 80 or over in good health.

This clonotype was observed at least ten times. The DNA of the CDR3 is TGTGCCAGCAGTTACTCGACCAGGATCCTCTCCTATAATTCACCCCTCCACTTT. It translates to CASSYSTRILSYNSPLHF. This chain connects TRBV6-5 to TRBJ1-6; no reliable D call. Trimming removed 0 bases at V and 0 bases at J, with 12 bases between. Germline V lookup: CDR1 MNHEY, CDR2 SVGAGI. The CDR3 extends over 18 amino acids.

This clonotype turned up a few times. The rearrangement joins TRBV7-9 to TRBJ1-2, with 7 bases identical to TRBD1. The J segment lost 4 bases and the V segment lost 5 bases, leaving 7 bases of the junction unmatched. The CDR3 is made up of 14 amino acids. The germline V gene encodes CDR1 SEHNR and CDR2 FQNEAQ (reference sequence). CDR3 sequence (DNA): TGTGCCAGCAGCCCGCCCGGGACAGTCTATGGCTACACCTTC. It translates to CASSPPGTVYGYTF.

V gene TRBV25-1 combines with J gene TRBJ1-1, with 9 bases identical to TRBD1. Losses at the gene ends were 1 base for V and 7 bases for J; bases not matched to a gene: 4. CDR3 length equals 14 residues. Germline V gene data show CDR1 as MGHDK and CDR2 as SYGVNS. The CDR3 DNA is TGTGCCAGCAGTGAATTAGAGACAGGGGGTGAAGCTTTCTTT. Residues: CASSELETGGEAFF.

This clonotype turned up a few times. V usage is TRBV10-3 and J usage is TRBJ2-5; TRBD2 matches 8 bases. From germline, CDR1 is ENHRY and CDR2 SYGVKD. The CDR3 runs 14 residues. The junction had 4 bases not matched to a gene; V was cut back by 4 bases and J by 3 bases. DNA for the CDR3: TGTGCCATCAGTGGTACTAGCGGAGAAGAGACCCAGTACTTC. This sequence encodes CAISGTSGEETQYF.

This rearrangement joins TRBV28 to TRBJ2-5; the D call may be TRBD1 or TRBD2 (5 bases each). This CDR3 region has 13 residues. V was shortened by 6 bases and J by 3 bases, with 11 bases between the two germline ends. Germline V gene lookup returns CDR1 MDHEN and CDR2 SYDVKM. The CDR3 DNA sequence: TGTGCCAGCAGGACCGGGGCCAAAGAGACCCAGTACTTC. Translation gives CASRTGAKETQYF.

J is TRBJ1-1 and V is TRBV19; a possible D gene is TRBD1 (5 bases). CDR1 and CDR2 from the germline V gene are LNHDA and SQIVND (reference sequence). V was trimmed by 5 bases and J by 4 bases, leaving 8 bases between them. The length of the CDR3 is 12 residues. The CDR3 bases are TGTGCCAGTAGTCGGGGCAGCACTGAAGCTTTCTTT. It is translated as CASSRGSTEAFF.

The chain couples TRBV27 to TRBJ2-1; perhaps TRBD2 as D (5 bases). From germline, CDR1 is MNHEY and CDR2 SMNVEV (reference sequence). Trimming shortened V by 0 bases and J by 2 bases, and 8 bases separated the two germline ends. The CDR3 loop spans 15 amino acids. Here the CDR3 reads CASSLSLAPYNEQFF. The CDR3 DNA reads as TGTGCCAGCAGTTTATCTCTAGCCCCCTACAATGAGCAGTTCTTC.

The J gene is TRBJ2-4, the V gene TRBV6-2 or TRBV6-3, with 8 bases lining up with TRBD2. V was pared by 5 bases and J by 13 bases, with 13 bases of the junction left unmatched. Germline-derived CDR1 and CDR2 are MNHEY and SVGEGT. CDR3 length equals 14 residues. In nucleotides, the CDR3 is TGTGCCAGCAGTGAGGGGACTAGAGTGAGGCAGCAGTACTTC. Protein: CASSEGTRVRQQYF.

This sequence joins TRBV7-9 and TRBJ2-2; 8 nucleotides match TRBD1. The CDR3 covers 17 residues. Germline CDR1 SEHNR, CDR2 FQNEAQ (reference sequence). The trim removed 3 bases at V and 1 base at J, leaving 7 bases unmatched. The CDR3 loop reads CASSLRQGQGNTGELFF. The CDR3 bases are TGTGCCAGCAGCTTGAGGCAAGGACAGGGGAACACCGGGGAGCTGTTTTTT.

The chain uses TRBV6-5 and TRBJ2-1; D perhaps matches TRBD1 (6 bases). Germline loops: CDR1 MNHEY, CDR2 SVGAGI. This CDR3 region has 15 residues. Trimming stripped 6 bases from V and 4 bases from J, with 16 bases between. CDR3 protein: CASSPGQMGYNEQFF. CDR3 DNA sequence: TGTGCCAGCAGCCCCGGACAGATGGGATACAATGAGCAGTTCTTC.

The rearrangement links TRBV28 to TRBJ1-1, with D tentatively TRBD1 (6 bases). This CDR3 is built from 15 residues. The germline gives CDR1 MDHEN, CDR2 SYDVKM. V was shortened by 1 base and J by 4 bases, with 13 bases between the two germline ends. The CDR3 loop reads CASSLLGSRGTEAFF. The CDR3 coding sequence is TGTGCCAGCAGTTTATTGGGTAGCAGGGGCACTGAAGCTTTCTTT. Full variable domain (remainder filled in from reference TRBV28 and TRBJ1-1): DVKVTQSSRYLVKRTGEKVFLECVQDMDHENMFWYRQDPGLGLRLIYFSYDVKMKEKGDIPEGYSVSREKKERFSLILESASTNQTSMYLCASSLLGSRGTEAFFGQGTRLTVV.

This clonotype appeared a few times. A much larger clone lies one base from this, so it may be a read error. J is TRBJ2-5 and V is TRBV6-6; D is ambiguous. The CDR3 is 12 residues long. Trimming left V 6 bases short and J 11 bases short, with 16 bases between. Germline CDR1 is MNHNY and CDR2 is SVGAGI (reference sequence). CDR3 protein: CASRYAGPEQYF. CDR3 coding DNA: TGTGCCAGCAGGTACGCCGGGCCAGAGCAGTACTTC.

The chain combines TRBV28 with TRBJ2-5; 7 bases are shared with TRBD2. With 6 bases clipped from V and 5 bases from J, the junction kept 9 bases outside the gene matches. The CDR3 loop spans 14 amino acids. Looked up from germline, CDR1 is MDHEN and CDR2 is SYDVKM. The CDR3 nucleotides read TGTGCCAGCAGCTCAGCGGGGAACTCGGAGACCCAGTACTTC. It yields the protein CASSSAGNSETQYF.

The gene calls are TRBV18 and TRBJ2-7, with a possible D match to TRBD1 (6 bases). The CDR3 contains 14 residues. The germline gives CDR1 KGHSH, CDR2 LQKENI. Trimming left V 6 bases short and J 2 bases short, with 14 bases between. CDR3 residues: CASSVRDNTYEQYF. The DNA of the CDR3 is TGTGCCAGCTCCGTCCGGGACAACACCTACGAGCAGTACTTC. Complete variable domain (other parts from reference TRBV18 and TRBJ2-7): NAGVMQNPRHLVRRRGQEARLRCSPMKGHSHVYWYRQLPEEGLKFMVYLQKENIIDESGMPKERFSAEFPKEGPSILRIQQVVRGDSAAYFCASSVRDNTYEQYFGPGTRLTVT.

This clonotype was seen more than once but under ten times. The V gene is TRBV6-2 or TRBV6-3, the J gene TRBJ2-1, with TRBD2 matching over 12 bases. The CDR3 is 20 residues long. Trimming cost V 3 bases and J 10 bases; bases outside gene matches: 22. Per germline, CDR1 MNHEY and CDR2 SVGEGT. CDR3 sequence: CASSYDLTSGSPSTFTEQFF. The DNA of the CDR3 is TGTGCCAGCAGTTATGACTTGACTAGCGGGAGCCCCTCAACCTTTACGGAGCAGTTCTTC.

The chain is built from TRBV20-1 and TRBJ2-1; TRBD2 might be the D (5 bases). The germline V and J ends were trimmed by 0 bases and 8 bases, with 17 bases remaining between them. Germline V gives CDR1 DFQATT, CDR2 SNEGSKA (reference sequence). There are 15 residues in the CDR3. The CDR3 sequence: CSARDPRVDLDEQFF. CDR3 sequence (DNA): TGCAGTGCTAGAGACCCCCGGGTGGACTTGGATGAGCAGTTCTTC.

The chain joins TRBV20-1 to TRBJ2-4; D call uncertain. CDR3 length equals 13 residues. V lost 6 bases, J lost 0 bases, and 9 bases lay in between. Germline lookup yields CDR1 DFQATT and CDR2 SNEGSKA (reference sequence). The DNA for the CDR3 is TGCAGTGCCTACCGGTTAGCCAAAAACATTCAGTACTTC. Its protein product is CSAYRLAKNIQYF.

This clonotype was seen only a few times. The chain couples TRBV29-1 to TRBJ2-7, with D hard to call. This CDR3 is built from 13 residues. The V end was cut by 7 bases, the J end by 7 bases, with 20 bases between. CDR1 is SQVTM, CDR2 ANQGSEA, per germline. The CDR3: CSARPDAYNEQYF. Written as DNA, the CDR3 is TGCAGCGCCCGCCCGGACGCCTACAATGAGCAGTACTTC.

The gene calls are TRBV12-3 or TRBV12-4 and TRBJ1-2; D possibly corresponds to TRBD1 (6 bases). This CDR3 has 12 amino acids. Trimming cost V 10 bases and J 13 bases, with 22 bases left between them. As DNA, the CDR3 is TGTGCCACCCACCGACAGGTCTCGAATTGCACCTTC. Translating gives CATHRQVSNCTF.

This clonotype came up a few times. The CDR3 DNA reads TGTGCCAGCAGGGCGGGGGGATACGAGCAGTACTTC. This sequence encodes CASRAGGYEQYF. The chain uses TRBV6-6 and TRBJ2-7; 8 bases align to TRBD2. Per germline, CDR1 MNHNY and CDR2 SVGAGI (reference sequence). J lost 4 bases, V lost 6 bases, and 2 bases had no gene match. This CDR3 region has 12 residues.

A single count supports this clonotype. V is TRBV20-1 and J is TRBJ2-7, with TRBD1 matching 8 bases. CDR1 is DFQATT and CDR2 is SNEGSKA in the germline V gene (reference sequence). The V and J ends lost 6 bases and 2 bases, in that order; junction bases with no gene match: 6. The CDR3 is made up of 13 amino acids. CDR3 sequence (DNA): TGCAGTGCAGAAAGGACAGGGACCTACGAGCAGTACTTC. It yields the protein CSAERTGTYEQYF.

The chain combines TRBV5-6 with TRBJ1-2; D is ambiguous. Germline assignment: CDR1 SGHDT and CDR2 YYEEEE. This CDR3 contains 14 residues. Between the trimmed V and J ends, which lost 1 base and 0 bases, there was a span of 7 bases. CDR3 sequence: CASSLILSNYGYTF. CDR3 in DNA: TGTGCCAGCAGCTTGATTTTGTCTAACTATGGCTACACCTTC.